These 15 T cell receptor delta chains originate from one sample sequenced in a study of Vδ1+ human thymocytes. The study's findings and limits: In the thymus, TRG and TRD repertoires looked highly polyclonal with Gaussian CDR3 lengths.

No antigen has been assigned to these receptors. Sequences come from RNA converted to cDNA by reverse transcription. The CDR3 regions were amplified by multiplex PCR from V-gene primers to a constant-region primer. TCRdb reanalysed the multiplex PCR reads with CATT. The profile covers 45,000 to 60,000 delta-chain clones, with roughly 16% appearing a single time and 0.3% to 0.45% taken by the ten largest. Input material: Vdelta1+ gamma-delta thymocytes from the thymus. Subset specified: FACS-sorted CD3+ TCRalphabeta- TCRVdelta1+ TCRVdelta2- thymocytes. The origin of the receptors is a girl under two years old who had congenital heart surgery.

This chain connects TRDV1 to TRDJ1; D remains ambiguous. The V end was cut by 2 bases, the J end by 2 bases, with 27 bases between. The CDR3 totals 20 residues. CDR1 is TSWWSYY and CDR2 is QGS in the germline V gene. The CDR3 DNA sequence: TGTGCTCTTGGGGAAAGGGCCCCAGGAGGGTGGCTCAAACAAACCGATAAACTCATCTTT. Its translation is CALGERAPGGWLKQTDKLIF.

There are a few counts of this clone. V gene TRDV1 combines with J gene TRDJ1; a weak D match, TRDD3 (5 bases). The CDR3 spans 21 residues. Germline V gene sequence: CDR1 TSWWSYY, CDR2 QGS. V lost 0 bases, J lost 0 bases, and 26 bases lay in between. The CDR3 DNA follows: TGTGCTCTTGGGGAACTTGTCGCAACCTCACCTGGCGGGGGGTACACCGATAAACTCATCTTT. This codes for CALGELVATSPGGGYTDKLIF.

This clone was found a few times. The V and J genes are TRDV1 and TRDJ1; 9 nucleotides align to TRDD3. V gave up 8 bases and J gave up 2 bases; unmatched junction bases: 48. The germline V gene has CDR1 TSWWSYY and CDR2 QGS. This CDR3 has 28 residues. The CDR3 DNA is TGTGCTCTTAAATTACCTATTTTCCTACGGGCCAACGGAATAGTTAGGCTGGGGGATGATTGGTCTACCGATAAACTCATCTTT. Protein sequence: CALKLPIFLRANGIVRLGDDWSTDKLIF.

This clone was counted a few times. V and J are TRDV1 and TRDJ1, with 13 bases matching TRDD3. This CDR3 comprises 26 residues. J gave up 0 bases and V 0 bases, and 28 bases lay outside the gene matches. CDR1 is TSWWSYY and CDR2 is QGS in the germline V gene. The CDR3 here is CALGELFLKAHPTTGGYAGYTDKLIF. The DNA for the CDR3 is TGTGCTCTTGGGGAACTCTTCCTGAAAGCCCACCCAACTACTGGGGGATACGCAGGGTACACCGATAAACTCATCTTT.

V and J are TRDV1 and TRDJ1; the match to TRDD2 covers 8 bases. With V trimmed by 0 bases and J by 0 bases, 12 bases remained unmatched. CDR3 length: 19 amino acids. Germline assignment: CDR1 TSWWSYY and CDR2 QGS. The CDR3 nucleotides read TGTGCTCTTGGGGAACTCACTTCCTACGAGCCGCCCTACACCGATAAACTCATCTTT. Translated, it gives CALGELTSYEPPYTDKLIF.

J is TRDJ1 and V is TRDV1, with TRDD3 identical over 8 bases. The CDR3 contains 19 residues. Per the germline V gene, CDR1 is TSWWSYY and CDR2 is QGS. V shed 6 bases, J shed 1 base, and the junction held 19 bases outside the gene matches. CDR3 sequence: CALGPLKPLPTGGTDKLIF. DNA of the CDR3: TGTGCTCTTGGTCCCCTGAAGCCCCTCCCGACTGGGGGCACCGATAAACTCATCTTT.

Worth noting for this clone: An end of the junction does not agree with germline; a read error may underlie this. The rearrangement joins TRDV1 to TRDJ1; TRDD3 agrees at 12 bases. The CDR3 contains 22 residues. CDR1 TSWWSYY and CDR2 QGS come from the germline V gene. The CDR3 sequence is CALGERPPAAGGYGGYTDKLIF. CDR3 in DNA: TGTGCTCTTGGGGAAAGGCCCCCCGCCGCTGGGGGATACGGGGGGTACACCGATAAACTCATCTTC.

This clone came up many times. This rearrangement joins TRAV29/DV5 to TRDJ1, with 10 nucleotides matching TRDD3. From germline, CDR1 is NSMFDY and CDR2 ISSIKDK. CDR3 size: 21 residues. V was clipped by 0 bases and J by 0 bases; unmatched bases: 20. CDR3 sequence (DNA): TGTGCAGCAAGCGCGTTCCTACGTCGGGGGATACGGTGGGGGTACACCGATAAACTCATCTTT. It is translated as CAASAFLRRGIRWGYTDKLIF.

V gene TRDV1 combines with J gene TRDJ1; 9 positions agree with TRDD3. Germline V gene sequence: CDR1 TSWWSYY, CDR2 QGS. CDR3 length: 24 amino acids. V lost 2 bases, J lost 0 bases, and 28 bases stayed unmatched. CDR3 loop: CALGEGPLPLSLLGDPTYTDKLIF. CDR3 in DNA: TGTGCTCTTGGGGAAGGGCCCCTTCCACTCAGCTTACTGGGGGACCCAACGTACACCGATAAACTCATCTTT.

The chain is built from TRDV1 and TRDJ1, with 7 positions matching TRDD3. Germline V CDR1 and CDR2: TSWWSYY, QGS. V lost 0 bases to trimming and J lost 0 bases; unmatched junction nucleotides: 16. CDR3 length equals 20 residues. The CDR3 DNA follows: TGTGCTCTTGGGGAACTTGTCCCGTACTGGGGCCTTACCGACACCGATAAACTCATCTTT. Protein product: CALGELVPYWGLTDTDKLIF.

Regarding this clone: One base away lies a much larger clone, so this may be a sequencing read error. Other DNA sequences from this sample encode an identical CDR3 as well. The J gene is TRDJ1, the V gene TRDV2; 11 bases are shared with TRDD3. There are 18 residues in the CDR3. Per germline, CDR1 GEAIGNYY and CDR2 EKD. As DNA, the CDR3 is TGTGCCTGTGACAAGGACTGGGGGATATTTTCGTACACTGATAAACTCATCTTT. Protein product: CACDKDWGIFSYTDKLIF.

V usage is TRDV1 and J usage is TRDJ1; perhaps TRDD3 as D (5 bases). CDR3 length equals 16 residues. The germline V and J ends were trimmed by 2 bases and 0 bases, with 13 bases remaining between them. Germline V gene data show CDR1 as TSWWSYY and CDR2 as QGS. CDR3 DNA sequence: TGTGCTCTTGGGGAAAGTCCCCCGGGGGACACCGATAAACTCATCTTT. Residues: CALGESPPGDTDKLIF.

This chain joins TRDV1 and TRDJ1; D is possibly TRDD3 (6 bases). V gave up 3 bases and J gave up 0 bases, with 17 bases separating them. Germline assignment: CDR1 TSWWSYY and CDR2 QGS. CDR3 length equals 17 residues. CDR3 sequence (DNA): TGTGCTCTTGGGGATCCCCTGGGGTCCCCCGACACCGATAAACTCATCTTT. It is translated as CALGDPLGSPDTDKLIF.

This clone came up a few times. This chain links TRDV1 with TRDJ1; perhaps D is TRDD2 or TRDD3 (5 bases each). Germline CDR1 reads TSWWSYY; CDR2 reads QGS. The germline V and J ends were trimmed by 1 base and 0 bases, with 27 bases remaining between them. The CDR3 is made up of 21 amino acids. The CDR3 sequence is CALGERASPGWSLNYTDKLIF. CDR3 in DNA: TGTGCTCTTGGGGAACGAGCTTCCCCGGGATGGTCCCTCAACTACACCGATAAACTCATCTTT.

This clone came up a few times. The chain recombines TRDV1 with TRDJ1, with D possibly TRDD2 on 7 matching bases. This CDR3 has 18 amino acids. Looked up from germline, CDR1 is TSWWSYY and CDR2 is QGS. The ends were cut back, 4 bases at V and 9 bases at J, with 30 bases in the middle. The CDR3 bases are TGTGCTCTTGGGGGGCCTTCCTGGGTATACTGGGCCCTACGAGAACTCATCTTT. This translates into CALGGPSWVYWALRELIF.